The T cell receptor (beta chain) under discussion was sequenced for a study of blood T cells in healthy people across ages. Trimming removed 1 base at V and 2 bases at J, with 12 bases between. Per germline, CDR1 SGHTS and CDR2 YDEGEE. There are 15 residues in the CDR3. Combining a sample-barcoded 5' primer with a J-beta primer mix, a second PCR ran for roughly 7 to 11 cycles. The template-switch adaptor, which had 12 random nucleotides, put a tag on each cDNA molecule. TCRdb processed the 5' RACE reads anew with MiXCR; each CDR3 protein has one entry. The sample consists of hundreds of thousands of distinct CDR3 sequences, under 55% of them appearing once.

Sequenced input: blood. V is TRBV5-8 and J is TRBJ1-2; D is possibly TRBD1 (5 bases). This clonotype was sampled from a man aged 55 to 69 in good health. In nucleotides, the CDR3 is TGTGCCAGCAGCTTGCCAGGGAAACTAAACTATGGCTACACCTTC. Amino acid sequence: CASSLPGKLNYGYTF.